The 13 T cell receptor beta chains listed next were all sequenced from one sample in a study of Graves' ophthalmopathy and Graves' hyperthyroidism (dated by TCRdb to the late 2010s). Sequencing instrument: Illumina HiSeq 2000. TCR beta CDR3 regions were amplified from RNA transcripts for repertoire sequencing. The first round of RT-PCR was done with HTBI primers and the Qiagen OneStep RT-PCR kit, and was followed by a second round of multiplex PCR, then size selection and purification. TCRdb cleaned the public reads at Q25 with fastp, built clones with MiXCR and kept in-frame beta chains. Each entry is one CDR3 protein sequence, shown with its most common DNA and genes. The sample table lists about 1.1 million distinct CDR3 sequences, roughly 35% of them with a count of one. The ten largest make up 8.5% to 14% of the sample. Sequenced input: peripheral blood or thyroid tissue (not recorded which). These TCRs come from an adult man with Graves' hyperthyroidism.

On this clonotype: A much larger clone differs by one base, so this may be a read error. This rearrangement joins TRBV7-9 to TRBJ1-3, with D perhaps matching TRBD1 (5 bases). Per germline, CDR1 SEHNR and CDR2 FQNEAQ (reference sequence). The CDR3 runs to 14 residues. The CDR3: CAGSLDSIGNTIYF. CDR3 bases: TGTGCCGGCAGCTTAGACAGCATTGGAAACACCATATATTTT.

The chain links TRBV9 to TRBJ1-2; TRBD1 might be the D (5 bases). CDR1 is SGDLS, CDR2 YYNGEE, per germline. The CDR3 spans 16 residues. V lost 3 bases and J lost 7, with 22 bases in between. CDR3 DNA sequence: TGTGCCAGCAGCGCAATCCCCCCTTCGGGGCTTCGTGGCTACACCTTC. It is translated as CASSAIPPSGLRGYTF.

This clonotype was counted ten times or more. The rearrangement joins TRBV9 to TRBJ1-1; D may be TRBD1 (5 bases). Per germline, CDR1 SGDLS and CDR2 YYNGEE. The CDR3 sequence is 15 residues long. Trimming left V 0 bases short and J 0 bases short, with 9 bases between. As DNA, the CDR3 is TGTGCCAGCAGCGTAGATCACAGGATGAACACTGAAGCTTTCTTT. This codes for CASSVDHRMNTEAFF.

Many counts were recorded for this clonotype. The rearrangement joins TRBV7-2 to TRBJ1-6, with no clear D. This CDR3 contains 14 residues. The V gene's germline CDR1 is SGHTA and CDR2 FQGNSA. Trimming removed 5 bases at V and 10 bases at J, with 15 bases between. The CDR3 protein is CASSRFSSGSPLHF. Here the CDR3 DNA reads TGTGCCAGCAGCCGATTCTCTAGTGGGTCACCCCTCCACTTT. Full variable domain (rest looked up from reference TRBV7-2 and TRBJ1-6): GAGVSQSPSNKVTEKGKDVELRCDPISGHTALYWYRQSLGQGLEFLIYFQGNSAPDKSGLPSDRFSAERTGGSVSTLTIQRTQQEDSAVYLCASSRFSSGSPLHFGNGTRLTVT.

This clonotype came up a few times. The chain recombines TRBV10-3 with TRBJ1-4; TRBD1 matches at 7 bases. V dropped 10 bases and J dropped 7; count of bases not matched to a gene: 21. This CDR3 comprises 17 residues. Germline V gene lookup returns CDR1 ENHRY and CDR2 SYGVKD. The CDR3 coding sequence is TGTGCCACCGCCGACAGGGCTCCCTTTAGTCCGGCTGAAAAACTGTTTTTT. This translates into CATADRAPFSPAEKLFF.

This clonotype was seen at least ten times. J is TRBJ1-2 and V is TRBV29-1; no definite D call. The CDR3 covers 11 residues. CDR1 and CDR2 (germline): SQVTM, ANQGSEA. Trimming pared 4 bases from V and 8 bases from J, leaving 11 bases between. CDR3 protein: CSVGPLGGYTF. CDR3 nucleotides: TGCAGCGTTGGGCCCCTAGGAGGCTACACCTTC.

J is TRBJ1-4 and V is TRBV9, with 7 bases lining up with TRBD1. The germline V gene has CDR1 SGDLS and CDR2 YYNGEE. There are 15 residues in the CDR3. The V segment lost 0 bases and the J segment 3 bases; nucleotides outside the gene matches: 2. DNA for the CDR3: TGTGCCAGCAGCGTAGAGGACAGGCCTAATGAAAAACTGTTTTTT. Translating it yields CASSVEDRPNEKLFF.

This clonotype has a handful of counts. This chain links TRBV3-1 with TRBJ1-5; D not resolved. The CDR3 sequence is 15 residues long. Trimming removed 0 bases at V and 5 bases at J, with 11 bases between. CDR1 LGHDT and CDR2 YNNKEL come from the germline V gene (reference sequence). In DNA, the CDR3 is TGTGCCAGCAGCCAAGATCTTACGCTGCATCAGCCCCAGCATTTT. Translating gives CASSQDLTLHQPQHF.

The table lists this clonotype with many counts. The genes are TRBV15 and TRBJ2-5, with TRBD2 matching 11 bases. The trim removed 0 bases at V and 4 bases at J, leaving 10 bases unmatched. This CDR3 has 18 amino acids. CDR1 is LNHNV, CDR2 YYDKDF, per germline (reference sequence). The CDR3 spells CATSRDDRASGGLETQYF. The CDR3 nucleotides read TGTGCCACCAGCAGAGATGACCGGGCTAGCGGGGGGTTAGAGACCCAGTACTTC.

The chain couples TRBV19 to TRBJ1-1, with D possibly being TRBD1 (5 bases). The V gene lost 3 bases and the J gene lost 1 base, with 12 bases spanning the gap. CDR1 is LNHDA and CDR2 is SQIVND in the germline V gene (reference sequence). CDR3 length equals 15 residues. The CDR3 region is CASSIGDGRNTEAFF. The CDR3 DNA sequence: TGTGCCAGTAGTATTGGGGACGGGAGGAACACTGAAGCTTTCTTT.

This chain links TRBV6-9 with TRBJ2-5; TRBD1 matches at 7 bases. The germline CDR1 and CDR2 sequences are MNHGY and SVAAGI. The CDR3 runs 14 residues. V gave up 5 bases and J gave up 1 base; unmatched junction bases: 4. CDR3 sequence: CASSKTGPQETQYF. The DNA for the CDR3 is TGTGCCAGCAGTAAGACAGGGCCCCAAGAGACCCAGTACTTC.

This clonotype showed up many times. This rearrangement joins TRBV10-3 to TRBJ1-2; 8 bases align to TRBD1. Looked up from germline, CDR1 is ENHRY and CDR2 is SYGVKD. V lost 3 bases to trimming and J lost 4 bases; unmatched junction nucleotides: 4. The CDR3 spans 14 residues. In DNA, the CDR3 is TGTGCCATCAGTGATCTGGGGACAGGCTATGGCTACACCTTC. It specifies CAISDLGTGYGYTF.

This clonotype has a count of ten or more. The chain carries TRBV20-1 and TRBJ1-6; the D gene is possibly TRBD1 (5 bases). Germline V gene data show CDR1 as DFQATT and CDR2 as SNEGSKA (reference sequence). The CDR3 is 14 amino acids. CDR3 nucleotides: TGCAGCGGTCTTTGGGGCTCCCAGGGTTCACCCCTCCACTTT. It specifies CSGLWGSQGSPLHF.